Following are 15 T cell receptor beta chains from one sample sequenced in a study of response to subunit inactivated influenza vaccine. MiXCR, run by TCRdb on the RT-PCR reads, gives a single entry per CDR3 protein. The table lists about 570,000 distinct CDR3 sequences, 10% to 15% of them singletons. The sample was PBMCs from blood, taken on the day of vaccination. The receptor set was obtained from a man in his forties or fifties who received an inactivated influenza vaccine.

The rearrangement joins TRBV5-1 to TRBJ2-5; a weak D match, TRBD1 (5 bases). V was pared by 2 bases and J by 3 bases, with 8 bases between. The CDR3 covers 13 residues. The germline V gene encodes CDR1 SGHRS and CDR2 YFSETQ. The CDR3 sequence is CASSFQGEETQYF. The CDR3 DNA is TGCGCCAGCAGCTTCCAAGGGGAAGAGACCCAGTACTTC.

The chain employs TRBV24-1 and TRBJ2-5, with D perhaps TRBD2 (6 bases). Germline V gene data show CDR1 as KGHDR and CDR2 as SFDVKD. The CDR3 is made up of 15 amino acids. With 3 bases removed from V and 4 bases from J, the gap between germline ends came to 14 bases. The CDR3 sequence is CATSDLGGVGETQYF. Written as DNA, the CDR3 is TGTGCCACCAGTGATCTGGGGGGAGTAGGAGAGACCCAGTACTTC.

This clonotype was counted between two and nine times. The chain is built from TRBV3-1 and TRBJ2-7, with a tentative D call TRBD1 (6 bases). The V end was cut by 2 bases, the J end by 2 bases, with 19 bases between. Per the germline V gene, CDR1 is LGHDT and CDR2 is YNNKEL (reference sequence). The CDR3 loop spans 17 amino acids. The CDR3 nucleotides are TGTGCCAGCAGCCAACGGGGTCGGGCAGGGGCAACCTACGAGCAGTACTTC. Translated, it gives CASSQRGRAGATYEQYF.

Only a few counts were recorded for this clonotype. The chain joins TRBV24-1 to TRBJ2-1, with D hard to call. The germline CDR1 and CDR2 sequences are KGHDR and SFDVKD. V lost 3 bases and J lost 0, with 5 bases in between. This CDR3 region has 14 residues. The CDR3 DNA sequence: TGTGCCACCAGTGATGGGCGCTCCTACAATGAGCAGTTCTTC. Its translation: CATSDGRSYNEQFF.

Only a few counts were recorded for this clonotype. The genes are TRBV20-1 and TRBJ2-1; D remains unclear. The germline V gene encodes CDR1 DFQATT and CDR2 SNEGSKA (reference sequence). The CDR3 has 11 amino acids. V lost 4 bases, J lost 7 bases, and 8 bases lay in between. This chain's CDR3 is CSATQINEQFF. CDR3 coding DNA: TGCAGTGCTACCCAGATTAATGAGCAGTTCTTC.

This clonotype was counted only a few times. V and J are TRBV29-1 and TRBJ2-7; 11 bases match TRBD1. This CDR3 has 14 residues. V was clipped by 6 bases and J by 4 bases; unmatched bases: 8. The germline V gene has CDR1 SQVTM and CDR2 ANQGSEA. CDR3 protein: CSVSQGQGGYEQYF. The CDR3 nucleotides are TGCAGCGTGTCACAGGGACAGGGGGGATACGAGCAGTACTTC.

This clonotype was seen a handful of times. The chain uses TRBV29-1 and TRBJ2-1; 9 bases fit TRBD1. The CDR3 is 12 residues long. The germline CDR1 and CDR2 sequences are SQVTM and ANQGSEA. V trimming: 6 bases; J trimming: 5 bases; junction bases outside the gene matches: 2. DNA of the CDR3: TGCAGCGTCCGGACAGGGGACAATGAGCAGTTCTTC. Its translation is CSVRTGDNEQFF.

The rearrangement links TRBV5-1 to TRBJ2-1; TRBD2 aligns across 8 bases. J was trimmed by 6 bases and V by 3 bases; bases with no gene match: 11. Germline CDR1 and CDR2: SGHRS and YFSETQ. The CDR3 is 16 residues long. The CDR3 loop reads CASSSGSSSGANEQFF. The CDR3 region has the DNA TGCGCCAGCAGCTCTGGTTCGAGTAGCGGGGCCAATGAGCAGTTCTTC.

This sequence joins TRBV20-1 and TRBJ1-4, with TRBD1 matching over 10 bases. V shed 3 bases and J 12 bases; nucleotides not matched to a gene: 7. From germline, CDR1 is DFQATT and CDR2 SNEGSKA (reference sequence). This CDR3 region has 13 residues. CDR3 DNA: TGCAGTGCTAGTGGAGACAGGGGGCGACAACTGTTTTTT. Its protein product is CSASGDRGRQLFF.

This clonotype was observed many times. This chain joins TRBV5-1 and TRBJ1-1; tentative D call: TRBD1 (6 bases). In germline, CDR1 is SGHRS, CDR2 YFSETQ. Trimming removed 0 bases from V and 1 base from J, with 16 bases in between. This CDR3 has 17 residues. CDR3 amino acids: CASSLAGQGSPNTEAFF. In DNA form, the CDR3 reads TGCGCCAGCAGCTTGGCCGGGCAGGGGAGCCCGAACACTGAAGCTTTCTTT.

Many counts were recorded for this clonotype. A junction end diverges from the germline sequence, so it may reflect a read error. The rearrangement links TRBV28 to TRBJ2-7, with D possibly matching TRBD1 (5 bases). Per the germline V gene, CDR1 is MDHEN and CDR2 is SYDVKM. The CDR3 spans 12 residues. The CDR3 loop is CASSLKGYEQYF. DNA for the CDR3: TGCGCCAGCAGCTTGAAGGGGTACGAGCAGTACTTC.

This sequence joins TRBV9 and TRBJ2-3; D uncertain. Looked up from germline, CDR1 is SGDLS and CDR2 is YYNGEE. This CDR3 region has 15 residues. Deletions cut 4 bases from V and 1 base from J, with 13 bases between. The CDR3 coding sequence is TGTGCCAGCAGCCCCCGGTCCGGCGGCACAGATACGCAGTATTTT. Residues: CASSPRSGGTDTQYF.

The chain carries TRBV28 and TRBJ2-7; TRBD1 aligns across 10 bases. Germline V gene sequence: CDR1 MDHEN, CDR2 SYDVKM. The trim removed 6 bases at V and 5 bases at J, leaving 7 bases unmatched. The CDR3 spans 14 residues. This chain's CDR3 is CASSQDRGYDEQYF. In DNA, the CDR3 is TGTGCCAGCAGCCAGGACAGGGGGTACGACGAGCAGTACTTC. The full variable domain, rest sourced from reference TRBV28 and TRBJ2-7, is DVKVTQSSRYLVKRTGEKVFLECVQDMDHENMFWYRQDPGLGLRLIYFSYDVKMKEKGDIPEGYSVSREKKERFSLILESASTNQTSMYLCASSQDRGYDEQYFGPGTRLTVT.

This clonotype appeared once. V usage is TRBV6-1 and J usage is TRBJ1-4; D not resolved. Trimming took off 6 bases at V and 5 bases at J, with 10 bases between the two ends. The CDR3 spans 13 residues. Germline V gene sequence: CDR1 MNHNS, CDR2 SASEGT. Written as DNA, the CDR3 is TGTGCCAGCAGGGGAGTTATAAATGAAAAACTGTTTTTT. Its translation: CASRGVINEKLFF.

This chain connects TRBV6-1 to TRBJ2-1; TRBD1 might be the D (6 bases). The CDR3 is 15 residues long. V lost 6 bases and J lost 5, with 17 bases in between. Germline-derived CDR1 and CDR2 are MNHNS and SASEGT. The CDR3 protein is CASRDGQRFHNEQFF. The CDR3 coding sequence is TGTGCCAGCAGGGATGGACAGCGGTTCCACAATGAGCAGTTCTTC.